This T cell receptor (beta chain) is from a study of CD8 T cells in ankylosing spondylitis. Study conclusions and caveats: Some of the motif variants had earlier been found in reactive arthritis patients' fluid and blood. A TCR beta motif made of about 8 highly homologous variants seemed typical of ankylosing spondylitis blood.

This clonotype was observed a few times. Its antigen is undetermined. One base away lies a much larger clone, so this may be a sequencing read error. Each TCR beta library was made by quantitative 5'-RACE that incorporated molecular barcodes. Via MiXCR, TCRdb re-called the 5' RACE reads, giving one row per CDR3 protein. Of about 88,000 distinct CDR3 sequences listed, approximately 30% were seen once; the top ten hold roughly three fifths. The CDR3 is 14 residues long. In germline, CDR1 is SGHRS, CDR2 YFSETQ. V was pared by 0 bases and J by 2 bases, with 7 bases between. The sample comprised blood, either unsorted or a sorted T cell fraction (not recorded which). This chain links TRBV5-1 with TRBJ2-3, with D possibly matching TRBD1 (6 bases). The origin of this receptor is a male donor with ankylosing spondylitis or in good health (not recorded which). The CDR3 protein is CASSLGDNTDTQYF. The CDR3 nucleotides read TGCGCCAGCAGCTTGGGGGACAACACAGATACGCAGTATTTT.